Listed below are T cell receptor beta chains from one sample, sequenced in a study of blood T cell repertoires in COVID-19. Produced via immunoSEQ multiplex PCR; TCRdb's table is partial and in-frame only. The table includes 300,000 to 450,000 clones, more than 70% detected once. Sequencing input: peripheral blood. Every receptor here comes from a woman aged 60-70 years with COVID-19, enrolled during active disease. Both conserved end residues are part of each CDR3. Clone sizes are given selectively: once, few, many, or a class where the clone is expanded.

v_call: TRBV18; j_call: TRBJ1-6; clone_size: -; cdr3_aa: CASSSLNSPLHF
v_call: TRBV3-1/TRBV3-2; j_call: TRBJ2-1; clone_size: -; cdr3_aa: CASSQEGSGNEQFF
v_call: TRBV18; j_call: TRBJ2-5; clone_size: -; cdr3_aa: CASSPASGIQETQYF
v_call: TRBV5-1; j_call: TRBJ2-7; clone_size: -; cdr3_aa: CASSLGRTPGHEQYF
v_call: TRBV5-1; j_call: TRBJ1-1; clone_size: -; cdr3_aa: CASSEQGYGAFF
v_call: TRBV10-3; j_call: TRBJ1-2; clone_size: once; cdr3_aa: CAISESPWAANYGYTF
v_call: TRBV5-1; j_call: TRBJ2-1; clone_size: -; cdr3_aa: CASSFGWEGLSAPFF
v_call: TRBV6-5; j_call: TRBJ2-1; clone_size: -; cdr3_aa: CASSRTGTVYNEQFF
v_call: TRBV12-3/TRBV12-4; j_call: TRBJ2-3; clone_size: -; cdr3_aa: CAGGGADTQYF
v_call: TRBV24-1; j_call: TRBJ2-2; clone_size: -; cdr3_aa: CATSDLKRDAGELFF
v_call: TRBV18; j_call: TRBJ1-3; clone_size: -; cdr3_aa: CASSPDSSGNTIYF
v_call: TRBV27; j_call: TRBJ2-7; clone_size: -; cdr3_aa: CASGYRGKGSEQYF
v_call: TRBV28; j_call: TRBJ2-7; clone_size: -; cdr3_aa: CASSYRQGLGSYEQYF
v_call: TRBV18; j_call: TRBJ1-4; clone_size: once; cdr3_aa: CASSPLGQINEKLFF
v_call: TRBV3-1/TRBV3-2; j_call: TRBJ2-1; clone_size: -; cdr3_aa: CASSQVTLRGEQFF
v_call: TRBV7-3; j_call: TRBJ2-3; clone_size: -; cdr3_aa: CASRRSGGTSTDTQYF
v_call: TRBV9; j_call: TRBJ2-1; clone_size: -; cdr3_aa: CASSARVAGGIGEQFF
v_call: TRBV28; j_call: TRBJ2-6; clone_size: -; cdr3_aa: CASSFLPGNSGANVLTF
v_call: TRBV19; j_call: TRBJ1-6; clone_size: -; cdr3_aa: CASSIRGQVNSPLHF
v_call: TRBV19; j_call: TRBJ2-1; clone_size: few; cdr3_aa: CASSIQLAGGRNEQFF
v_call: TRBV5-1; j_call: TRBJ1-4; clone_size: once; cdr3_aa: CASSLEGVTNEKLFF
v_call: TRBV19; j_call: TRBJ1-2; clone_size: -; cdr3_aa: CASSIVGLPSRQGNYGYTF
v_call: TRBV9; j_call: TRBJ2-7; clone_size: -; cdr3_aa: CASIPAGGPSYEQYF
v_call: TRBV19; j_call: TRBJ2-4; clone_size: -; cdr3_aa: CASSGTREGNIQYF
v_call: TRBV6-5; j_call: TRBJ2-3; clone_size: -; cdr3_aa: CAGRTSGRTDTQYF